The T cell receptor beta chain under discussion was sequenced for a study of blood T cell repertoires in COVID-19. Background on the study: Acute and convalescent COVID-19 specimens originated in the United States, Italy and Spain. T cells, B-cell-depleted T cells, or PBMCs supplied cDNA or gDNA.

TCRdb's table, derived via immunoSEQ multiplex PCR, lists solely in-frame clones and lacks some. Among 40,000 to 55,000 clones listed, around nine tenths were seen once. The CDR3 spans 19 residues. The germline V gene has CDR1 MGHRA and CDR2 YSYEKL. V was pared by 4 bases and J by 9 bases, with 21 bases of the junction left unmatched. Specimen: peripheral blood. This rearrangement joins TRBV4-1 to TRBJ2-1; 10 bases line up with TRBD1. The TCR originated in a middle-aged man with COVID-19, enrolled during active disease. The CDR3 coding sequence is TGCGCCAGCAGCCCAACGACTTACAGGACAGGGGGGCTAATGGGTGAGCAGTTCTTC. This translates into CASSPTTYRTGGLMGEQFF.